Listed here are 16 T cell receptor beta chains from one sample, sequenced in a study of blood T cell repertoires in COVID-19. Clones were read by immunoSEQ multiplex PCR, and TCRdb kept only the in-frame ones, dropping some. In the table there are more than 100,000 clones, roughly 88% of which are singletons. Sequenced: peripheral blood. All receptors derive from a man aged 40-49 years with acute or convalescent COVID-19.

This chain links TRBV4-1 with TRBJ2-1; TRBD2 matches at 15 bases. Germline V gene data show CDR1 as MGHRA and CDR2 as YSYEKL. V was pared by 0 bases and J by 7 bases, with 10 bases of the junction left unmatched. The CDR3 spans 19 residues. The CDR3 reads CASSQERTSGRALENEQFF. The CDR3, as DNA: TGCGCCAGCAGCCAAGAGAGGACTAGCGGGAGGGCCTTAGAAAATGAGCAGTTCTTC.

This clone was seen a handful of times. The chain recombines TRBV5-4 with TRBJ2-2, with no clear D. Germline V gene sequence: CDR1 SGHNT, CDR2 YYREEE (reference sequence). The CDR3 has 14 residues. The V gene lost 1 base and the J gene lost 6 bases, with 10 bases spanning the gap. CDR3 sequence reads: CASSLSQESGELFF. In nucleotides, the CDR3 is TGTGCCAGCAGCTTGAGTCAAGAGTCCGGGGAGCTGTTTTTT.

This clone was seen only once. In DNA, the CDR3 is TGTGCCAGCAGCGTAGGTCTCGCGGCAGGGAGCACAGATACGCAGTATTTT. Translating gives CASSVGLAAGSTDTQYF. This chain connects TRBV9 to TRBJ2-3, with D perhaps matching TRBD1 (5 bases). The CDR3 extends over 17 amino acids. The germline V and J ends were trimmed by 0 bases and 0 bases, with 14 bases remaining between them. Germline loops: CDR1 SGDLS, CDR2 YYNGEE.

The CDR3 DNA follows: TGTGCCAGCAGACAGGACAGGGTTTCCAATCAGCCCCAGCATTTT. This codes for CASRQDRVSNQPQHF. The V call is TRBV27, the J call TRBJ1-5, with TRBD1 identical over 8 bases. Per germline, CDR1 MNHEY and CDR2 SMNVEV (reference sequence). V lost 6 bases to trimming and J lost 3 bases; unmatched junction nucleotides: 7. CDR3 length equals 15 residues.

This chain joins TRBV9 and TRBJ1-6, with D possibly TRBD1 on 5 matching bases. Per germline, CDR1 SGDLS and CDR2 YYNGEE. Trimming shortened V by 4 bases and J by 7 bases, and 9 bases separated the two germline ends. The CDR3 contains 13 residues. For the CDR3, the DNA is TGTGCCAGCAGCAACGCAGGGAATTCACCCCTCCACTTT. Protein: CASSNAGNSPLHF.

This chain connects TRBV24-1 to TRBJ1-1; the match to TRBD1 covers 7 bases. V was pared by 4 bases and J by 5 bases, with 3 bases of the junction left unmatched. The germline V gene encodes CDR1 KGHDR and CDR2 SFDVKD. There are 13 residues in the CDR3. CDR3 DNA sequence: TGTGCCACCAGTGAACCACAGGGGACTGAAGCTTTCTTT. Its translation: CATSEPQGTEAFF.

J is TRBJ2-1 and V is TRBV27; 10 positions agree with TRBD1. Per germline, CDR1 MNHEY and CDR2 SMNVEV (reference sequence). The CDR3 runs to 15 residues. The V gene end was trimmed by 3 bases and the J gene end by 4 bases; junction bases not matched to a gene: 3. CDR3 DNA sequence: TGTGCCAGCAGTTTGCGGGACAGGGGATACAATGAGCAGTTCTTC. Translating it yields CASSLRDRGYNEQFF.

This chain links TRBV7-2 with TRBJ2-1; the match to TRBD2 covers 9 bases. This CDR3 has 17 residues. Germline trimming cut 5 bases from V and 6 bases from J; bases unmatched to any gene: 14. The germline CDR1 and CDR2 sequences are SGHTA and FQGNSA. The DNA of the CDR3 is TGTGCCAGCAGCCCAGGGACTAGCAAGTTTAGTGGCAATGAGCAGTTCTTC. Its protein product is CASSPGTSKFSGNEQFF. The variable domain in full, completed from reference TRBV7-2 and TRBJ2-1, reads GAGVSQSPSNKVTEKGKDVELRCDPISGHTALYWYRQSLGQGLEFLIYFQGNSAPDKSGLPSDRFSAERTGGSVSTLTIQRTQQEDSAVYLCASSPGTSKFSGNEQFFGPGTRLTVL.

The chain joins TRBV19 to TRBJ2-4, with 10 bases aligning to TRBD2. The junction had 2 bases not matched to a gene; V was cut back by 5 bases and J by 1 base. The CDR3 contains 15 residues. Germline CDR1 is LNHDA and CDR2 is SQIVND (reference sequence). In DNA form, the CDR3 reads TGTGCCAGTAGTCAGCGGGAGGGGGCCAAAAACATTCAGTACTTC. Residues: CASSQREGAKNIQYF.

The J gene is TRBJ2-7, the V gene TRBV30, with TRBD1 identical over 8 bases. This CDR3 has 15 amino acids. CDR1 is GTSNPN, CDR2 SVGIG, per germline (reference sequence). The V segment lost 0 bases and the J segment 1 base; nucleotides outside the gene matches: 5. In DNA form, the CDR3 reads TGTGCCTGGAGTGTACCCGGGACAGGTTCCTACGAGCAGTACTTC. Its translation is CAWSVPGTGSYEQYF.

The chain links TRBV6-2 or TRBV6-3 to TRBJ2-7; TRBD1 might be the D (6 bases). CDR1 and CDR2 from the germline V gene are MNHEY and SVGEGT. There are 16 residues in the CDR3. The ends were cut back, 2 bases at V and 1 base at J, with 15 bases in the middle. The CDR3 nucleotides are TGTGCCAGCAGTTACACGGGACATTACTTGTCCTACGAGCAGTACTTC. This codes for CASSYTGHYLSYEQYF.

The chain is built from TRBV9 and TRBJ2-5, with D perhaps TRBD1 (5 bases). In germline, CDR1 is SGDLS, CDR2 YYNGEE. The CDR3 totals 14 residues. Trimming removed 1 base from V and 4 bases from J, with 11 bases in between. CDR3 sequence: CASSVSGAGETQYF. DNA of the CDR3: TGTGCCAGCAGCGTATCTGGGGCTGGAGAGACCCAGTACTTC. Combining the CDR3 with reference TRBV9 and TRBJ2-5 gives the whole variable domain DSGVTQTPKHLITATGQRVTLRCSPRSGDLSVYWYQQSLDQGLQFLIQYYNGEERAKGNILERFSAQQFPDLHSELNLSSLELGDSALYFCASSVSGAGETQYFGPGTRLLVL.

This chain connects TRBV12-3 or TRBV12-4 to TRBJ2-7, with no clear D. Trimming took 4 bases from V and 4 from J, leaving 11 bases between them. The CDR3 runs to 13 residues. The CDR3 nucleotides read TGTGCCAGCAGTTCGCCACATCTTTACGAGCAGTACTTC. Translation: CASSSPHLYEQYF.

V is TRBV19 and J is TRBJ1-2; D gene uncertain. The CDR3 covers 15 residues. Trimming removed 5 bases from V and 0 bases from J, with 13 bases in between. Germline lookup yields CDR1 LNHDA and CDR2 SQIVND (reference sequence). The CDR3 DNA reads TGTGCCAGTAGTTCTAGTTACCAGACTAACTATGGCTACACCTTC. Translated: CASSSSYQTNYGYTF. The whole variable domain, filled in from reference TRBV19 and TRBJ1-2, reads DGGITQSPKYLFRKEGQNVTLSCEQNLNHDAMYWYRQDPGQGLRLIYYSQIVNDFQKGDIAEGYSVSREKKESFPLTVTSAQKNPTAFYLCASSSSYQTNYGYTFGSGTRLTVV.

Remarks on this clone: This specimen includes other DNA sequences encoding the same CDR3. The chain combines TRBV9 with TRBJ1-1; 7 bases are shared with TRBD1. Germline V gene data show CDR1 as SGDLS and CDR2 as YYNGEE. The CDR3 consists of 13 residues. Losses at the gene ends were 3 bases for V and 5 bases for J; bases not matched to a gene: 4. The CDR3 here is CASSGTGVTEAFF. The CDR3 bases are TGTGCCAGCAGCGGTACAGGGGTGACTGAAGCTTTCTTT.

This clone has just a few counts. V usage is TRBV4-1 and J usage is TRBJ1-2; D is possibly TRBD1 (6 bases). V was cut by 4 bases and J by 4 bases, with 10 bases left in between. Germline V gives CDR1 MGHRA, CDR2 YSYEKL. The CDR3 extends over 13 amino acids. The CDR3 is CASSRDTSYGYTF. The DNA of the CDR3 is TGCGCCAGCAGCCGGGACACGAGCTATGGCTACACCTTC.